Here is one TCR beta chain with its context. These data originate in a study of blood T cell repertoires in COVID-19. In the original workflow: Using reference gene primer amplification, nucleated cell counts were estimated. TCRdb keeps only in-frame clones here, not all; method: immunoSEQ multiplex PCR. V and J calls plus clone size are reproduced from that table; the DNA served to infer D and trimming. Seen here are roughly 200,000 clones, approximately 83% observed once, and the top ten hold roughly 3.8%. This CDR3 comprises 14 residues. Germline values: CDR1 LGHDT, CDR2 YNNKEL (reference sequence). V was clipped by 0 bases and J by 0 bases, with 6 bases between them. The participants were between about 18 and 90 years old and came from 20 to 30 US areas.

Sequencing was done on a sample of PBMCs or T cells enriched from blood (not recorded which). This receptor was obtained from a woman aged 40 to 50 with acute COVID-19. V usage is TRBV3-1 (or the pseudogene TRBV3-2) and J usage is TRBJ2-7; D call uncertain. The CDR3 reads CASSQDRSSYEQYF. DNA for the CDR3: TGTGCCAGCAGCCAAGACCGGAGCTCCTACGAGCAGTACTTC.